This T cell receptor (beta chain) came from a study of Ad26.COV2.S vaccination and SARS-CoV-2 variants. Turning to the study itself: Intramuscular Ad26.COV2.S at 5x10^10 or 1x10^11 viral particles. Broader study findings: Considerable breadth of spike-specific CD8+ and CD4+ T cell responses has reportedly been documented following vaccination. Recipients given vaccine exceeded placebo recipients in spike-specific TCR breadth.

Indicated treatment: about 20 received Ad26.COV2.S at low or high dose, single or two shots; about 5 received placebo; per-sample allocation not given. Collection of the samples took place on day 63 after the first injection of vaccine or placebo. Profiling relied on immunoSEQ multiplex PCR, and the TCRdb table lists in-frame clones only, not all of them. Counted here are approximately 300,000 clones, around 84% occurring once; the ten biggest clones make up around 2%. The sample holds a few counts of this clone. Antigen unknown. Trimming shortened V by 4 bases and J by 4 bases, and 21 bases separated the two germline ends. Per germline, CDR1 SGDLS and CDR2 YYNGEE. The CDR3 runs to 16 residues.

The input for sequencing was peripheral blood, taken in a trial of Ad26.COV2.S vaccine versus placebo. This receptor was taken from a person between 18 and 59 years old who received the Ad26.COV2.S COVID-19 vaccine or a placebo. This chain links TRBV9 with TRBJ2-7; TRBD2 is a possible D gene (6 bases). The CDR3: CASSPRDSFGGYEQYF. CDR3 bases: TGTGCCAGCAGCCCCCGGGACTCATTCGGTGGGTACGAGCAGTACTTC.